This T cell receptor (beta chain) stems from a study of identifying expanded T cells in peripheral blood (dated by TCRdb to between 2017 and 2020). With regard to the full study: Separate aliquots of the same genomic DNA pool were sequenced to produce technical replicates, and four replicates were compared in pairs.

The germline V gene sets CDR1 to SGHDN and CDR2 to FVKESK. V is reduced by 4 bases and J by 3 bases, leaving a spacing of 13 bases between them. Including cysteine and phenylalanine, the CDR3 has 15 amino acids. Only the CDR3 part of the read is kept: 45 bases, read in frame from the first base. The full study reports these points: Variance in clone template counts between roughly two-week samples significantly increased with total template count across all healthy donors. Across all healthy-donor time intervals, the beta-binomial model significantly cut both the number of clones called differentially abundant and the false-positive rate. The authors expected biological variance in healthy repertoires might increase further over much longer intervals such as months to years. The binomial model flagged 0.9 to 1.5 differentially abundant clones between technical replicates but 15 to 17 over around two weeks and 19 over around four weeks.

A remark on this clone: Its antigen has not been determined. The record has no base qualities; no much larger clone is one base away.

No immune events, such as infections, were documented for the healthy donors during the collection period. Time-dependent variance in a beta-binomial model of T-cell clone differential abundance was calibrated using healthy-donor blood repertoires as a training cohort. There were roughly 10 healthy donors in the training cohort, of whom 3 were female and 7 were male. Donor ages ranged from about 25 to 64 years, with an average of roughly 46 years. Obtained from a commercial supplier, whole blood was collected from each healthy donor at three time points set around 14 days apart. For immunosequencing, genomic DNA was extracted from whole blood that had not been sorted. The immunoSEQ Assay, which relies on bias-controlled multiplex PCR amplification of genomic DNA, was used to profile TCRbeta CDR3 regions. In the source study's methods: The absolute abundance of each unique TCRbeta CDR3 region was quantified after sequences were collapsed and filtered. Differential abundance was assessed using a binomial (Fisher-equivalent) model and a beta-binomial model in which time-dependent variance fitted from healthy donors was added. Clones with fewer than 5 combined templates were removed, and a clone was called differentially abundant if the clone's Benjamini-Hochberg FDR was below 0.01. In the beta-binomial model, variance was expressed as a function of the total template count across the two samples, in the form v = (b*log(k)+a)^2. This immuneACCESS table, as held by TCRdb, lists in-frame sequences with V and J called but not all clones. Of the missing ones, under half trace to an unresolved V gene in checked studies; the others have no known cause. D and trimming come from the DNA, and the V and J calls and clone size come from that table. Counted in this sample were 70,000 to 100,000 clones; more than 70% of them appeared once. The ten largest clones take up around 20% of the sample.

The source of this sequence is a person aged 18-70 years in good health. The sample comprised blood. The receptor chain draws on TRBV14 and TRBJ2-1, with the D segment possibly TRBD1 or TRBD2, each aligning over 6 bases. The CDR3 reads CASSPQGGGYNEQFF. The sequence in DNA is TGTGCCAGCAGCCCACAGGGAGGCGGCTACAATGAGCAGTTCTTC.